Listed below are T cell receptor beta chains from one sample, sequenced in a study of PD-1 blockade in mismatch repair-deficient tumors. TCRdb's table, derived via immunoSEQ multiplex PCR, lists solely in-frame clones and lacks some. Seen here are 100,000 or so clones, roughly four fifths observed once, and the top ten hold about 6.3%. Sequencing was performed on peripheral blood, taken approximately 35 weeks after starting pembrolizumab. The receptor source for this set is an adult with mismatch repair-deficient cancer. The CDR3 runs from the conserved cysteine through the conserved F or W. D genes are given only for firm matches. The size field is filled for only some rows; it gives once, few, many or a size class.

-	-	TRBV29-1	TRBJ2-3	TGCAGCGGTGGAAAAGCCCTTGGAGATACGCAGTATTTT	CSGGKALGDTQYF
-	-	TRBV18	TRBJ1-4	TGTGCCAGCTCACCCATGGCAACTAATGAAAAACTGTTTTTT	CASSPMATNEKLFF
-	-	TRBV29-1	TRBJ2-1	TGCAGCGTTGACATTTACAATGAGCAGTTCTTC	CSVDIYNEQFF
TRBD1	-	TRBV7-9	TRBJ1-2	TGTGCCAGCAGCCGTGACAGGGGCGGCACTAACTATGGCTACACCTTC	CASSRDRGGTNYGYTF
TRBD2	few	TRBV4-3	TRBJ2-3	TGCGCCAGCAGCCAAGATCTCGGTAGCGGGAGCACAGATACGCAGTATTTT	CASSQDLGSGSTDTQYF
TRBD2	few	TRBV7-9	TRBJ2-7	TGTGCCAGCAGCTCCGCGGGGGGAAGAACTACCTACGAGCAGTACTTC	CASSSAGGRTTYEQYF
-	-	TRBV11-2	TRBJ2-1	TGTGCCAGCAGCTCGAATCCCGCTGTTGCGTTCTTC	CASSSNPAVAFF
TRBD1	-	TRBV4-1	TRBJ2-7	TGCGCCAGCAGCCGAATATCGGCAGGGGGCCTGAACGAGCAGTACTTC	CASSRISAGGLNEQYF
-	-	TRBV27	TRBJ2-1	TGTGCCAGCAGTTTATGGTTAAGCTCCTACAATGAGCAGTTCTTC	CASSLWLSSYNEQFF
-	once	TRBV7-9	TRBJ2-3	TGTGCCAGCAGCCCCCCTCCGGGGGGGACAGGTGTCGAAACAGATACGCAGTATTTT	CASSPPPGGTGVETDTQYF
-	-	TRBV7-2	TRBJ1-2	TGTGCCAGCAGCTCCAGGGACACCTATAAAGCTAACTATGGCTACACCTTC	CASSSRDTYKANYGYTF
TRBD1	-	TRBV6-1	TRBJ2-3	TGTGCCAGCAGTGGACAGGGGAGATTTGGCACAGATACGCAGTATTTT	CASSGQGRFGTDTQYF
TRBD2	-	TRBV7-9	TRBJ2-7	TGTGCCAGCAGCTTAGCGGTGTTAGCGGGAGAAATCGCCTACGAGCAGTACTTC	CASSLAVLAGEIAYEQYF
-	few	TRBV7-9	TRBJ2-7	TGTGCCAGCAGCTCCCCCAAGGGGGACGAGCAGTACTTC	CASSSPKGDEQYF
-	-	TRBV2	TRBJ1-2	TGTGCCAGCAGGACGGACAGACTTTCCTATGGCTACACCTTC	CASRTDRLSYGYTF
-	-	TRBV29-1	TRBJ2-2	TGCAGCGTTGAAGAAGACAGATACCCCGGGGAGCTGTTTTTT	CSVEEDRYPGELFF
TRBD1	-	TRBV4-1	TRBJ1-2	TGCGCCAGCAGCCAACCAGTCAGGGGACAGGCCTTGAATGGCTACACCTTC	CASSQPVRGQALNGYTF
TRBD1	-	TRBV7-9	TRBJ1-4	TGTGCCAGCATCCTGGCTGGGAAACAGGGGGGTGAAAAACTGTTTTTT	CASILAGKQGGEKLFF
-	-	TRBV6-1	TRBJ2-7	TGTGCCAGCAGCATGGCTAGTTCGCTTTTCGAGCAGTACTTC	CASSMASSLFEQYF
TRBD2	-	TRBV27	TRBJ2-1	TGTGCCAGCAGACTAGCGGGAAGGTACAATGAGCAGTTCTTC	CASRLAGRYNEQFF
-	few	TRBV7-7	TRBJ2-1	TGTGCTAGCAGCTTAGGGACTGGGCTGGATGAGCAGTTCTTC	CASSLGTGLDEQFF
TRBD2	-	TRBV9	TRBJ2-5	TGTGCCAGCAGCGTCGCCGGGGCGGGAGGAGAGACCCAGTACTTC	CASSVAGAGGETQYF
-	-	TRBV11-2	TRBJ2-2	TGTGCCAGCAGCTCACAGGTCCTATTGGGCGGGGAGCTGTTTTTT	CASSSQVLLGGELFF
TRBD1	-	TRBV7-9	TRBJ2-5	TGTGCCAGCAGCCCCAAGACAGGGGGTAAAGAGACCCAGTACTTC	CASSPKTGGKETQYF
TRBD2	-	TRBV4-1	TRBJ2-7	TGCGCCAGCAGCCTACTAGCGGGAGGGCCCTACGAGCAGTACTTC	CASSLLAGGPYEQYF
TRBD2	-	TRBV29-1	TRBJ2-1	TGCAGCGTTGAAGGGTTTAGCGGGACTAGCTCCTACAATGAGCAGTTCTTC	CSVEGFSGTSSYNEQFF
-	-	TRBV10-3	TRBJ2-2	TGTGCCATCAGTCGGGATCCCCAGAACACCGGGGAGCTGTTTTTT	CAISRDPQNTGELFF
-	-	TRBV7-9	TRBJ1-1	TGTGCCAGCAGCTTATCGTCTCTGGGGGGTGAAGCTTTCTTT	CASSLSSLGGEAFF
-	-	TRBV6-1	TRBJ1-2	TGTGCCAGCAGTGAACTCGGGGTCTATGGCTACACCTTC	CASSELGVYGYTF
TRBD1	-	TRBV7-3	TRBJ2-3	TGTGCCAGCAGCCCCGACAGGGTCGCAGATACGCAGTATTTT	CASSPDRVADTQYF
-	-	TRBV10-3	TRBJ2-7	TGTGCCATCAGTGCTACGGCAGAAACGGGGCAGTACTTC	CAISATAETGQYF
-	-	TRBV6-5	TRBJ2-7	TGTGCCAGCAGTGGCAGGGGACCCGAGCAGTACTTC	CASSGRGPEQYF
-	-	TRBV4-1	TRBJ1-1	TGCGCCAGCAGCCAAGTTATTGTTGGCCCTCGGGACACTGAAGCTTTCTTT	CASSQVIVGPRDTEAFF
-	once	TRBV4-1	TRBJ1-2	TGCGCCAGCAGCCCAATCGCCGGGACGGACTATGGCTACACCTTC	CASSPIAGTDYGYTF
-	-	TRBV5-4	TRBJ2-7	TGTGCCAGCAGCTCCTGGGGGCTCGACGAGCAGTACTTC	CASSSWGLDEQYF
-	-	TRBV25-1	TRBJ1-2	TGTGCCAGCAGTGGACCCCAGACGCAGGGCTACACCTTC	CASSGPQTQGYTF
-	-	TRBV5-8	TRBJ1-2	TGTGCCAGCAGCAACCGGGACAAGCTCTATGGCTACACCTTC	CASSNRDKLYGYTF
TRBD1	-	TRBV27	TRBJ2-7	TGTGCCAGCAGTTTAAGGGCAGGGGGCGCCTACGAGCAGTACTTC	CASSLRAGGAYEQYF
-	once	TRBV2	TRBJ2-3	TGTGCCAGCAGCGGGGACTTCGGAGGGACAGATACGCAGTATTTT	CASSGDFGGTDTQYF
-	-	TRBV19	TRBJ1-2	TGTGCCAGTAGTACGCAGGGTGTGGACTATGGCTACACCTTC	CASSTQGVDYGYTF
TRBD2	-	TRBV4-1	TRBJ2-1	TGCGCCAGCAGCCAACCGGGGGGCAATGAGCAGTTCTTC	CASSQPGGNEQFF
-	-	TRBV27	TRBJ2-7	TGTGCCAGCAGTTCCCGGGACCGGTGGGAACAGTACTTC	CASSSRDRWEQYF
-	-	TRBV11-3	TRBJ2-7	TGTGCCAGCAGCCTCAGCTCCTACGAGCAGTACTTC	CASSLSSYEQYF
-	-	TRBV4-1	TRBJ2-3	TGCGCCAGCAGCCAAGATAATATTGGGACCTTCGCAGATACGCAGTATTTT	CASSQDNIGTFADTQYF
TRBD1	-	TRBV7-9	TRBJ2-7	TGTGCCAGCAGCTTGCCAGGGGGCGACGAGCAGTACTTC	CASSLPGGDEQYF
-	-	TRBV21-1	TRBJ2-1	TGTGCCAGCAGCAAAGGAAATGAGCAGTTCTTC	CASSKGNEQFF
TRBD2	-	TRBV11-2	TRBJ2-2	TGTGCCAGCAGCCCCAGGACTAGCGGGAGCACCGGGGAGCTGTTTTTT	CASSPRTSGSTGELFF
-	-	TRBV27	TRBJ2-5	TGTGCCAGCAGTTTCCAGGCCCAAGAGACCCAGTACTTC	CASSFQAQETQYF
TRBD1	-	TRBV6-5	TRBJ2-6	TGTGCCAGCAGAAGACAGGGGAACGGGGCCAACGTCCTGACTTTC	CASRRQGNGANVLTF
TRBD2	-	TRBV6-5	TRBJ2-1	TGTGCCAGCAGTTACTCCGGGGGCGGGAGGGCCGATGAGCAGTTCTTC	CASSYSGGGRADEQFF
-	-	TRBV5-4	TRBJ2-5	TGTGCCAGCAGCGGGGACTCCCAAGAGACCCAGTACTTC	CASSGDSQETQYF
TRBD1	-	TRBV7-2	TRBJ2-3	TGTGCCAGCAGCTCGGCTGGGACAGGGCCAGATACGCAGTATTTT	CASSSAGTGPDTQYF
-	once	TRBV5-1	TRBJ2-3	TGCGCCAGCAGCTTGGCATGGGATATTGTGTTAGGCACAGATACGCAGTATTTT	CASSLAWDIVLGTDTQYF
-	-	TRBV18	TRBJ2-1	TGTGCCAGCTCGCCCGGGACCGGGTCCTACAATGAGCAGTTCTTC	CASSPGTGSYNEQFF
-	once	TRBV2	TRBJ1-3	TGTGCCAGCAGTTGGGACGTATTCTCTGGAAACACCATATATTTT	CASSWDVFSGNTIYF
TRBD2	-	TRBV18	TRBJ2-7	TGTGCCAGCTCACAAACGACTAGCGGGTACTACGAGCAGTACTTC	CASSQTTSGYYEQYF